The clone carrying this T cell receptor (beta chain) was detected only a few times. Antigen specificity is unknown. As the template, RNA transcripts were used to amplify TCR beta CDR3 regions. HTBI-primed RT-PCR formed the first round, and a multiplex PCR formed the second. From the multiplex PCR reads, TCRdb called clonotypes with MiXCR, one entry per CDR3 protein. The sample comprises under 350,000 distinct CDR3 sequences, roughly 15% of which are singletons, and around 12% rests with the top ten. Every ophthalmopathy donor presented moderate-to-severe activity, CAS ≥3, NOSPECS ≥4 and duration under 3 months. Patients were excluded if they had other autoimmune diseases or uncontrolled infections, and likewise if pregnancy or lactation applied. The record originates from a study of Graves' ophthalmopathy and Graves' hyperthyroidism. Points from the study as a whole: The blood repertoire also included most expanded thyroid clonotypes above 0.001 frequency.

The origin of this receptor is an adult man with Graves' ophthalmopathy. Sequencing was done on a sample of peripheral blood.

The CDR3: CASSLHGGSNTEAFF. CDR3 coding DNA: TGTGCCAGCAGTTTACACGGGGGGAGCAACACTGAAGCTTTCTTT. The chain uses TRBV12-3 or TRBV12-4 and TRBJ1-1; D perhaps matches TRBD1 (5 bases). This CDR3 has 15 amino acids. Trimming removed 2 bases from V and 2 bases from J, with 12 bases in between.